This entry lists 30 T cell receptor beta chains sequenced from one sample in a study of T cell repertoires in cytomegalovirus infection. TCRdb re-analysed the reads in MiXCR, keeping a single row per CDR3 protein. The repertoire holds hundreds of thousands of distinct CDR3 sequences, with 5% to 8.5% as singletons. The sequenced sample was PBMCs. These TCRs come from a human donor in good health (CMV status not recorded). Some clones in this sample may be carry-over from other donors' samples.

The sample holds many counts of this clonotype. This rearrangement joins TRBV7-6 to TRBJ2-5, with no clear D. V gave up 2 bases and J gave up 4 bases, with 11 bases separating them. This CDR3 is 14 amino acids long. The germline V gene encodes CDR1 SGHVS and CDR2 FNYEAQ. In DNA, the CDR3 is TGTGCCAGCAGCTTAAGTCGGGCGAGAGAGACCCAGTACTTC. Amino acids: CASSLSRARETQYF.

Many counts were recorded for this clonotype. The CDR3 reads CASRVGYNEQFF. CDR3 bases: TGTGCCAGCAGGGTCGGCTACAATGAGCAGTTCTTC. This chain connects TRBV6-1 to TRBJ2-1; D is undetermined. The CDR3 runs to 12 residues. Trimming cost V 6 bases and J 3 bases, with 6 bases left between them. Germline V CDR1 and CDR2: MNHNS, SASEGT.

This clonotype appeared many times. DNA of the CDR3: TGTGCCAGCAGTATACCCGGACAGAGTGCGAACACTGAAGCTTTCTTT. It codes for CASSIPGQSANTEAFF. The chain links TRBV6-2 or TRBV6-3 to TRBJ1-1, with D possibly being TRBD1 (6 bases). The CDR3 spans 16 residues. Trimming stripped 5 bases from V and 1 base from J, with 17 bases between. In germline, CDR1 is MNHEY, CDR2 SVGEGT.

This clonotype showed up many times. The chain recombines TRBV5-4 with TRBJ1-3; D is ambiguous. V was clipped by 0 bases and J by 6 bases, with 13 bases between them. The CDR3 has 15 residues. The germline V gene encodes CDR1 SGHNT and CDR2 YYREEE (reference sequence). The CDR3 DNA follows: TGTGCCAGCAGCTTGGCCAAGGGATCGGTAAACACCATATATTTT. The encoded protein is CASSLAKGSVNTIYF.

Remarks on this clonotype: A much larger clonotype is one base distant, so this may be a read error. Since no conserved phenylalanine or tryptophan closes the CDR3, a read error is the likely cause. The CDR3 DNA sequence: TGTGCCAGCAGCCAAGGGGTCTATGGCTACACCTTA. Translation gives CASSQGVYGYTL. The chain employs TRBV3-1 and TRBJ1-2, with unresolved D. Trimming stripped 1 base from V and 4 bases from J, with 4 bases between. The CDR3 length is 12 residues. Per the germline V gene, CDR1 is LGHDT and CDR2 is YNNKEL (reference sequence).

This clonotype has ten or more counts. The gene calls are TRBV28 and TRBJ2-7; no firm D call. V gave up 5 bases and J gave up 3 bases, with 20 bases separating them. Per germline, CDR1 MDHEN and CDR2 SYDVKM. The CDR3 consists of 16 residues. Here the CDR3 DNA reads TGTGCCAGCAGTCTGATTGCGGCACGACCTCTCTACGAGCAGTACTTC. This encodes CASSLIAARPLYEQYF.

This clonotype was observed at least ten times. V usage is TRBV28 and J usage is TRBJ2-3; TRBD2 agrees at 10 bases. The CDR3 runs 18 residues. V was pared by 2 bases and J by 5 bases, with 13 bases of the junction left unmatched. In germline, CDR1 is MDHEN, CDR2 SYDVKM. The DNA of the CDR3 is TGTGCCAGCAGTTTACGCAAAGATAGCGGGGGGTCGGTAGATACGCAGTATTTT. Residues: CASSLRKDSGGSVDTQYF. The variable domain in full, with the rest retrieved from reference TRBV28 and TRBJ2-3, is DVKVTQSSRYLVKRTGEKVFLECVQDMDHENMFWYRQDPGLGLRLIYFSYDVKMKEKGDIPEGYSVSREKKERFSLILESASTNQTSMYLCASSLRKDSGGSVDTQYFGPGTRLTVL.

Ten or more counts support this clonotype. The rearrangement links TRBV4-1 to TRBJ1-5; D call uncertain. Germline V CDR1 and CDR2: MGHRA, YSYEKL. V lost 0 bases to trimming and J lost 3 bases, with 12 bases between them. This CDR3 is 16 amino acids long. The DNA of the CDR3 is TGCGCCAGCAGCCAAGATGGTGCAGGCGACAATCAGCCCCAGCATTTT. Its protein product is CASSQDGAGDNQPQHF.

This clonotype came up many times. This sequence joins TRBV28 and TRBJ1-1, with 8 bases aligning to TRBD1. The CDR3 contains 14 residues. V lost 6 bases, J lost 1 base, and 4 bases stayed unmatched. In germline, CDR1 is MDHEN, CDR2 SYDVKM. The CDR3: CASRAQGENTEAFF. For the CDR3, the DNA is TGTGCCAGCAGGGCACAGGGGGAGAACACTGAAGCTTTCTTT.

A few counts support this clonotype. The rearrangement links TRBV7-9 to TRBJ2-5; possible D gene TRBD1, 6 bases. The V gene's germline CDR1 is SEHNR and CDR2 FQNEAQ (reference sequence). The CDR3 sequence is 15 residues long. V was trimmed by 3 bases and J by 1 base, leaving 12 bases between them. The CDR3 sequence is CASSFPRGSQETQYF. The CDR3 coding sequence is TGTGCCAGCAGCTTCCCGAGGGGGAGCCAAGAGACCCAGTACTTC.

This clonotype was found many times. The chain uses TRBV12-3 or TRBV12-4 and TRBJ2-6, with 7 bases lining up with TRBD1. J lost 2 bases, V lost 7 bases, and 5 bases had no gene match. There are 15 residues in the CDR3. CDR3: CASKIQGTGANVLTF. The CDR3 nucleotides read TGTGCCAGCAAAATACAGGGGACTGGGGCCAACGTCCTGACTTTC.

This clonotype showed up many times. V and J are TRBV20-1 and TRBJ1-4; TRBD1 aligns across 9 bases. The trim removed 3 bases at V and 8 bases at J, leaving 10 bases unmatched. Germline CDR1 reads DFQATT; CDR2 reads SNEGSKA (reference sequence). The CDR3 spans 15 residues. The CDR3 bases are TGCAGTGCTAGGTCCGGGACAGGGTCCGGCGAAAAACTGTTTTTT. Translating it yields CSARSGTGSGEKLFF.

This clonotype was observed at least ten times. The rearrangement uses TRBV10-3 and TRBJ2-1; D gene ambiguous. Germline CDR1 is ENHRY and CDR2 is SYGVKD. V dropped 6 bases and J dropped 3 bases, with 3 bases sitting between them. The CDR3 totals 11 residues. The CDR3 loop reads CAIRYYNEQFF. CDR3 DNA: TGTGCCATCAGATACTACAATGAGCAGTTCTTC.

This clonotype has at least ten counts. The rearrangement uses TRBV7-2 and TRBJ1-1; no clear D. V dropped 5 bases and J dropped 8 bases, with 15 bases sitting between them. The CDR3 is made up of 13 amino acids. Germline V gene lookup returns CDR1 SGHTA and CDR2 FQGNSA. CDR3 sequence (DNA): TGTGCCAGCAGCCCCTCACCGAGGTGGGAAGCTTTCTTT. It specifies CASSPSPRWEAFF.

The table lists this clonotype with many counts. This chain joins TRBV7-6 and TRBJ2-1; 8 bases are a match to TRBD2. The germline V gene has CDR1 SGHVS and CDR2 FNYEAQ. The junction had 9 bases not matched to a gene; V was cut back by 0 bases and J by 5 bases. The CDR3 has 17 residues. CDR3 sequence: CASSLARVAGRHNEQFF. The DNA of the CDR3 is TGTGCCAGCAGCTTAGCGAGGGTAGCGGGGCGACACAATGAGCAGTTCTTC.

The genes are TRBV4-1 and TRBJ1-1, with no clear D. In germline, CDR1 is MGHRA, CDR2 YSYEKL. The CDR3 runs 14 residues. The V end lost 5 bases, the J end lost 11 bases, and 21 bases lay between the germline ends. In DNA form, the CDR3 reads TGCGCCAGCAGCGTCAATTGGGCTGGACTAGGGGCTTTCTTT. As protein: CASSVNWAGLGAFF.

This chain links TRBV4-3 with TRBJ2-7; possible D gene TRBD1, 6 bases. The CDR3 runs to 15 residues. Deletions cut 6 bases from V and 0 bases from J, with 15 bases between. Germline V lookup: CDR1 LGHNA, CDR2 YSLEER. The CDR3 coding sequence is TGCGCCAGCAGTCTCATCCGGGACACCTCCTACGAGCAGTACTTC. It codes for CASSLIRDTSYEQYF.

This clonotype was counted ten times or more. This chain uses TRBV7-2 with TRBJ2-7; either TRBD1 or TRBD2 may fit D (5 bases each). V was pared by 1 base and J by 6 bases, with 13 bases between. The CDR3 loop spans 14 amino acids. From germline, CDR1 is SGHTA and CDR2 FQGNSA. The CDR3 here is CASSLGVWGSEQYF. DNA for the CDR3: TGTGCCAGCAGCTTAGGTGTTTGGGGGAGCGAGCAGTACTTC.

This clonotype was recorded many times. The chain has TRBV6-4 and TRBJ2-1, with 7 bases lining up with TRBD2. From germline, CDR1 is MRHNA and CDR2 SNTAGT. The ends lost 3 bases at V and 5 bases at J; junction bases unmatched: 1. The CDR3 length is 13 residues. CDR3 coding DNA: TGTGCCAGCAGTGAAGCGGGGAACAATGAGCAGTTCTTC. This sequence encodes CASSEAGNNEQFF.

This clonotype was counted at least ten times. The V call is TRBV4-2, the J call TRBJ2-3, with 8 nucleotides matching TRBD1. From germline, CDR1 is LGHNA and CDR2 YNFKEQ. The ends lost 3 bases at V and 2 bases at J; junction bases unmatched: 4. This CDR3 has 15 amino acids. The CDR3 is CASSQTGEYTDTQYF. Written as DNA, the CDR3 is TGTGCCAGCAGCCAGACAGGGGAATACACAGATACGCAGTATTTT.

There are many counts of this clonotype. This chain joins TRBV7-2 and TRBJ1-1; 7 nucleotides agree with TRBD1. The germline V gene has CDR1 SGHTA and CDR2 FQGNSA. J was trimmed by 1 base and V by 5 bases; bases with no gene match: 10. The CDR3 has 16 amino acids. This CDR3 reads CASSQGGLGRNTEAFF. The CDR3 coding sequence is TGTGCCAGCAGCCAGGGGGGGCTAGGGCGGAACACTGAAGCTTTCTTT.

This clonotype was counted ten times or more. The chain has TRBV7-2 and TRBJ1-2; D uncertain. This CDR3 contains 14 residues. Germline V gene lookup returns CDR1 SGHTA and CDR2 FQGNSA. V shed 1 base and J shed 4 bases, with 10 bases lying between them. DNA of the CDR3: TGTGCCAGCAGCTTAGGGGGAGTGGGCTATGGCTACACCTTC. It yields the protein CASSLGGVGYGYTF.

This clonotype was seen repeatedly, ten times or more. The rearrangement uses TRBV29-1 and TRBJ2-3; the D is unclear. From germline, CDR1 is SQVTM and CDR2 ANQGSEA. This CDR3 has 16 amino acids. Trimming took off 4 bases at V and 0 bases at J, with 17 bases between the two ends. DNA for the CDR3: TGCAGCGTTGGTTTCTTACCCACGGCTAGCACAGATACGCAGTATTTT. It translates to CSVGFLPTASTDTQYF.

At least ten counts were recorded for this clonotype. The V call is TRBV4-1, the J call TRBJ1-5; D not certain. Germline CDR1 is MGHRA and CDR2 is YSYEKL. V lost 0 bases, J lost 3 bases, and 9 bases lay in between. CDR3 size: 15 residues. Here the CDR3 reads CASSQDTIPNQPQHF. The DNA of the CDR3 is TGCGCCAGCAGCCAAGATACCATACCCAATCAGCCCCAGCATTTT.

This clonotype was recorded at least ten times. V gene TRBV28 combines with J gene TRBJ1-4; no clear D. CDR3 size: 12 residues. V lost 5 bases, J lost 6 bases, and 7 bases lay in between. Germline loops: CDR1 MDHEN, CDR2 SYDVKM. In nucleotides, the CDR3 is TGTGCCAGCAGTAACCCCTATGAAAAACTGTTTTTT. Its translation: CASSNPYEKLFF.

This clonotype appeared many times. The chain has TRBV20-1 and TRBJ2-7; D may be TRBD2 (5 bases). The germline gives CDR1 DFQATT, CDR2 SNEGSKA (reference sequence). The CDR3 runs 13 residues. V was trimmed by 0 bases and J by 4 bases, leaving 10 bases between them. The CDR3 DNA reads as TGCAGTGCTAGAGACGAATGGAGGTACGAGCAGTACTTC. Protein: CSARDEWRYEQYF.

This clonotype was seen repeatedly, ten times or more. The gene calls are TRBV3-1 and TRBJ2-7; D unresolved. Trimming cost V 4 bases and J 5 bases, with 9 bases left between them. The germline V gene has CDR1 LGHDT and CDR2 YNNKEL (reference sequence). The CDR3 is 12 amino acids. The CDR3 DNA reads as TGTGCCAGCAGCCGGGTAACGGACGAGCAGTACTTC. It yields the protein CASSRVTDEQYF.

There are many counts of this clonotype. The chain employs TRBV28 and TRBJ2-3; 10 positions match TRBD2. The V segment lost 3 bases and the J segment 4 bases; nucleotides outside the gene matches: 7. This CDR3 has 16 amino acids. Germline V gene sequence: CDR1 MDHEN, CDR2 SYDVKM. The CDR3 region has the DNA TGTGCCAGCAGTTTCACACTAGCGGGGTTGGCAGATACGCAGTATTTT. It translates to CASSFTLAGLADTQYF.

In its sample, this clonotype was seen many times. V usage is TRBV6-6 and J usage is TRBJ2-2; no definite D call. This CDR3 has 13 amino acids. The V gene's germline CDR1 is MNHNY and CDR2 SVGAGI (reference sequence). Trimming cost V 6 bases and J 1 base, with 6 bases left between them. The CDR3: CASSLKNTGELFF. The CDR3 DNA sequence: TGTGCCAGCAGCCTGAAGAACACCGGGGAGCTGTTTTTT.

Ten or more counts support this clonotype. The chain combines TRBV6-6 with TRBJ1-2, with D perhaps TRBD1 (6 bases). The germline gives CDR1 MNHNY, CDR2 SVGAGI (reference sequence). V lost 4 bases and J 8 bases, leaving 14 bases between the germline ends. The CDR3 is 13 amino acids. CDR3 nucleotide sequence: TGTGCCAGCAGTTCACAGGGAGGAGGCGGCTACACCTTC. It yields the protein CASSSQGGGGYTF.